The clone carrying this T cell receptor beta chain showed up just a few times. It was 5'RACE with constant-segment primers that produced the TCR alpha and TCR beta cDNA libraries, which carried sample barcodes and UMIs. TCRdb passed the 5' RACE reads through MiXCR, listing each CDR3 protein once. The sample lists some 120,000 distinct CDR3 sequences; more than 15% were seen once. The data originate from a study of T-cell memory formation after mild COVID-19. Background on the study: Among the donors, TCR clusters were largely specific to each donor.

The germline gives CDR1 DFQATT, CDR2 SNEGSKA (reference sequence). The CDR3 runs to 13 residues. V shed 2 bases and J shed 8 bases, with 14 bases lying between them. Sample: PBMCs or a T cell subset sorted from them (not recorded which). The chain links TRBV20-1 to TRBJ2-3, with a weak D call TRBD1 (6 bases). This clonotype was sampled from an adult woman who had mild COVID-19 (a few samples of this study predate the infection). Cell type and time point are not known. The CDR3 nucleotides are TGCAGTGCTAGATCCAGGGGAATAGTTACGCAGTATTTT. It specifies CSARSRGIVTQYF.